The 13 T cell receptor beta chains below were found in one sample sequenced in a study of CD8 T cells in Susac syndrome. It was with random hexamers that about 0.45 to 1 ug RNA was reverse transcribed. TCRdb re-analysed the immunoSEQ multiplex PCR reads in MiXCR, keeping a single row per CDR3 protein. Altogether more than 250,000 distinct CDR3 sequences are present, about 91% being singletons, with the ten largest covering more than 0.06%. The sequenced sample was CD4+ T cells from PBMCs. Every receptor here comes from a human donor with multiple sclerosis.

J is TRBJ2-7 and V is TRBV4-1; the match to TRBD1 covers 9 bases. The CDR3 runs to 16 residues. Unmatched junction bases numbered 8, after V lost 3 bases and J lost 2 bases. Germline loops: CDR1 MGHRA, CDR2 YSYEKL. The CDR3 spells CASSHQDRGPPYEQYF. DNA for the CDR3: TGCGCCAGCAGCCACCAGGACAGGGGACCCCCCTACGAGCAGTACTTC.

This sequence joins TRBV6-6 and TRBJ1-2; possibly TRBD1 for D (5 bases). V lost 2 bases, J lost 7 bases, and 11 bases lay in between. The CDR3 is 13 amino acids. Germline-derived CDR1 and CDR2 are MNHNY and SVGAGI (reference sequence). CDR3 region: CASSYPQGSGYTF. CDR3 coding DNA: TGTGCCAGCAGTTACCCGCAGGGTAGTGGCTACACCTTC.

This chain connects TRBV7-9 to TRBJ1-2; the D gene is possibly TRBD1 (6 bases). The germline V and J ends were trimmed by 4 bases and 4 bases, with 16 bases remaining between them. The CDR3 sequence is 15 residues long. CDR1 is SEHNR and CDR2 is FQNEAQ in the germline V gene (reference sequence). The CDR3 region is CASSSMRTGAYGYTF. CDR3 DNA sequence: TGTGCCAGCAGCTCGATGAGGACGGGGGCCTATGGCTACACCTTC.

This clonotype was seen only once. V is TRBV19 and J is TRBJ2-4; TRBD1 aligns across 10 bases. The germline V gene has CDR1 LNHDA and CDR2 SQIVND (reference sequence). CDR3 size: 17 residues. The V segment lost 5 bases and the J segment 1 base; nucleotides outside the gene matches: 8. CDR3 loop: CASSPSDRGAAKNIQYF. In nucleotides, the CDR3 is TGTGCCAGTAGTCCCTCGGACAGGGGGGCGGCCAAAAACATTCAGTACTTC.

The J gene is TRBJ2-7, the V gene TRBV7-2; D gene unclear. Trimming pared 4 bases from V and 2 bases from J, leaving 12 bases between. Germline-derived CDR1 and CDR2 are SGHTA and FQGNSA. The CDR3 sequence is 14 residues long. CDR3: CASSSMILTYEQYF. CDR3 DNA: TGTGCCAGCAGCTCCATGATCCTCACCTACGAGCAGTACTTC.

This chain uses TRBV5-1 with TRBJ1-3, with D possibly matching TRBD1 (6 bases). CDR1 is SGHRS and CDR2 is YFSETQ in the germline V gene. V was trimmed by 4 bases and J by 0 bases, leaving 14 bases between them. CDR3 size: 16 residues. The CDR3 bases are TGCGCCAGCAGCCAAACCGGACAGCTCTCTGGAAACACCATATATTTT. As protein: CASSQTGQLSGNTIYF.

This chain joins TRBV5-4 and TRBJ2-1; 10 bases are a match to TRBD2. The CDR3 totals 15 residues. Looked up from germline, CDR1 is SGHNT and CDR2 is YYREEE (reference sequence). Unmatched junction bases numbered 3, after V lost 2 bases and J lost 4 bases. The CDR3 DNA follows: TGTGCCAGCAGCTTAACAGCGGGGGGGTACAATGAGCAGTTCTTC. This encodes CASSLTAGGYNEQFF.

The chain uses TRBV29-1 and TRBJ2-5, with 7 bases fitting TRBD1. Trimming removed 2 bases from V and 0 bases from J; junction bases left unmatched: 0. The germline CDR1 and CDR2 sequences are SQVTM and ANQGSEA. This CDR3 is built from 13 residues. CDR3 in DNA: TGCAGCGTTGAACAGGGGGACCAAGAGACCCAGTACTTC. It translates to CSVEQGDQETQYF.

This chain uses TRBV6-1 with TRBJ2-2, with 7 bases fitting TRBD2. Germline CDR1 MNHNS, CDR2 SASEGT. This CDR3 has 15 amino acids. Trimming at V came to 6 bases and at J to 1 base, leaving 5 bases not matched to a gene. The CDR3 region has the DNA TGTGCCAGCAGCCCGGGGAGGGGGAACACCGGGGAGCTGTTTTTT. It specifies CASSPGRGNTGELFF.

This chain uses TRBV5-1 with TRBJ2-2, with 11 bases identical to TRBD2. The CDR3 length is 16 residues. The trim removed 1 base at V and 6 bases at J, leaving 5 bases unmatched. Germline V CDR1 and CDR2: SGHRS, YFSETQ. The CDR3 sequence is CASSLTSGSPAGELFF. The DNA of the CDR3 is TGCGCCAGCAGCTTGACTAGCGGGAGTCCGGCCGGGGAGCTGTTTTTT.

This clonotype occurred a few times. V and J are TRBV6-2 or TRBV6-3 and TRBJ1-5; D is undetermined. V lost 0 bases, J lost 5 bases, and 5 bases lay in between. This CDR3 comprises 13 residues. CDR1 and CDR2 from the germline V gene are MNHEY and SVGEGT. CDR3 sequence (DNA): TGTGCCAGCAGTTACTCGAGGGATCAGCCCCAGCATTTT. Its translation is CASSYSRDQPQHF.

The chain joins TRBV20-1 to TRBJ1-2; D is perhaps TRBD1 (5 bases). Germline CDR1 and CDR2: DFQATT and SNEGSKA (reference sequence). Trimming pared 0 bases from V and 4 bases from J, leaving 9 bases between. The CDR3 consists of 13 residues. In DNA form, the CDR3 reads TGCAGTGCTAGAGACCCAGGGCTCTATGGCTACACCTTC. It yields the protein CSARDPGLYGYTF.

V is TRBV20-1 and J is TRBJ1-2; no reliable D call. The germline gives CDR1 DFQATT, CDR2 SNEGSKA (reference sequence). V gave up 2 bases and J gave up 2 bases, with 12 bases separating them. The CDR3 has 14 residues. The CDR3 protein is CSARPGGNNYGYTF. In DNA, the CDR3 is TGCAGTGCTAGACCCGGCGGAAACAACTATGGCTACACCTTC.